This entry lists 29 T cell receptor beta chains sequenced from one sample in a study of human T cells and chemical hapten exposure. TCRdb redid the calling of the RACE reads with MiXCR, one entry per CDR3 protein. The sample gives around 340,000 distinct CDR3 sequences, around 7% of which show up once; less than 10% is in the top ten. Noted time point: patch test 1, 2 weeks after DPC sensitization. Described treatment: therapeutic diphenylcyclopropenone sensitization with weekly scalp DPC. The sample in question was whole blood, obtained in connection with sensitization to the hapten diphenylcyclopropenone (DPC). Receptors originate from a woman aged 18-29 years with alopecia areata. Some clones in this sample may be carry-over from other donors' samples.

The genes are TRBV27 and TRBJ1-1; possibly TRBD1 for D (5 bases). The CDR3 length is 14 residues. Germline V CDR1 and CDR2: MNHEY, SMNVEV (reference sequence). V lost 6 bases, J lost 11 bases, and 22 bases lay in between. The CDR3 protein is CASSPSDGGMRAFF. For the CDR3, the DNA is TGTGCCAGCAGCCCCTCTGATGGGGGGATGCGGGCTTTCTTT.

This clonotype was detected ten times or more. This chain joins TRBV27 and TRBJ2-7, with D uncertain. From germline, CDR1 is MNHEY and CDR2 SMNVEV (reference sequence). Trimming left V 2 bases short and J 6 bases short, with 14 bases between. This CDR3 is 14 amino acids long. CDR3 bases: TGTGCCAGCAGTTTAATTGGGAATTGGGGCGAGCAGTACTTC. Its translation: CASSLIGNWGEQYF.

This clonotype was found a few times. This chain joins TRBV6-2 or TRBV6-3 and TRBJ2-7, with D uncertain. V was shortened by 1 base and J by 0 bases, with 10 bases between the two germline ends. The CDR3 spans 15 residues. Germline V gene sequence: CDR1 MNHEY, CDR2 SVGEGT. The chain's CDR3 is CASSYFGGSSYEQYF. As DNA, the CDR3 is TGTGCCAGCAGTTACTTCGGCGGTAGCTCCTACGAGCAGTACTTC.

This clonotype has only a few counts. The chain couples TRBV7-2 to TRBJ1-4; no clear D gene. CDR1 and CDR2 from the germline V gene are SGHTA and FQGNSA. The CDR3 totals 14 residues. The V gene lost 4 bases and the J gene lost 13 bases, with 19 bases spanning the gap. CDR3 amino acids: CASSSPGVLDSLFF. DNA for the CDR3: TGTGCCAGCAGCTCGCCGGGAGTTTTGGACTCACTGTTTTTT.

The chain combines TRBV6-6 with TRBJ2-1, with 8 bases matching TRBD2. The ends lost 2 bases at V and 2 bases at J; junction bases unmatched: 8. The CDR3 extends over 17 amino acids. CDR1 MNHNY and CDR2 SVGAGI come from the germline V gene (reference sequence). The CDR3 sequence: CASSYRAGGPTYNEQFF. The DNA of the CDR3 is TGTGCCAGCAGTTACAGGGCGGGGGGTCCTACCTACAATGAGCAGTTCTTC.

At least ten counts were recorded for this clonotype. The chain carries TRBV29-1 and TRBJ1-5; weak D call: TRBD1 (5 bases). The CDR3 totals 12 residues. Germline loops: CDR1 SQVTM, CDR2 ANQGSEA. The V end lost 7 bases, the J end lost 7 bases, and 14 bases lay between the germline ends. The CDR3 DNA reads TGCAGCGCAGGGACGTCTGGGCAGCCCCAGCATTTT. Protein: CSAGTSGQPQHF.

The rearrangement joins TRBV6-5 to TRBJ2-5; possible D gene TRBD2, 6 bases. This CDR3 region has 13 residues. Germline CDR1 and CDR2: MNHEY and SVGAGI. Trimming took 7 bases from V and 5 from J, leaving 14 bases between them. The CDR3 DNA reads as TGTGCCAGCATGGCGGGGTTCGGGGAGACCCAGTACTTC. Protein sequence: CASMAGFGETQYF.

The CDR3 DNA reads as TGTGCCAGCAGGTTCACAGCGAATCAGCCCCAGCATTTT. It specifies CASRFTANQPQHF. The chain is built from TRBV6-5 and TRBJ1-5; D gene ambiguous. From germline, CDR1 is MNHEY and CDR2 SVGAGI. Trimming stripped 6 bases from V and 4 bases from J, with 10 bases between. CDR3 length equals 13 residues.

This clonotype was picked up many times. V and J are TRBV12-3 or TRBV12-4 and TRBJ2-7, with D perhaps assigned TRBD1 or TRBD2 (5 bases each). The germline V and J ends were trimmed by 5 bases and 2 bases, with 13 bases remaining between them. CDR3 length: 14 residues. The DNA of the CDR3 is TGTGCCAGCAGTCGGCCGGGACCGGCCTACGAGCAGTACTTC. This encodes CASSRPGPAYEQYF.

Ten or more counts support this clonotype. The chain employs TRBV3-1 and TRBJ2-2; D gene unclear. Deletions cut 1 base from V and 7 bases from J, with 13 bases between. The CDR3 extends over 15 amino acids. From germline, CDR1 is LGHDT and CDR2 YNNKEL (reference sequence). The CDR3 reads CASSQGSRVGGELFF. The CDR3 DNA sequence: TGTGCCAGCAGCCAAGGAAGTAGGGTAGGCGGGGAGCTGTTTTTT.

This clonotype was detected ten times or more. The chain carries TRBV4-3 and TRBJ1-6; no clear D gene. CDR1 LGHNA and CDR2 YSLEER come from the germline V gene. Trimming left V 5 bases short and J 0 bases short, with 11 bases between. The CDR3 length is 16 residues. CDR3 DNA sequence: TGCGCCAGCAGCAACAGCCTCAGCTCCTATAATTCACCCCTCCACTTT. Residues: CASSNSLSSYNSPLHF.

V usage is TRBV6-5 and J usage is TRBJ2-5, with 8 bases identical to TRBD2. This CDR3 has 13 residues. V shed 7 bases and J 2 bases; nucleotides not matched to a gene: 3. Germline V gene data show CDR1 as MNHEY and CDR2 as SVGAGI. Here the CDR3 DNA reads TGTGCCAGCATCTCTAGCGGGCAAGAGACCCAGTACTTC. This sequence encodes CASISSGQETQYF.

This chain joins TRBV12-3 or TRBV12-4 and TRBJ1-2, with TRBD1 matching over 7 bases. V lost 5 bases, J lost 8 bases, and 14 bases stayed unmatched. The CDR3 consists of 15 residues. The CDR3 sequence: CASSLTRQGPSGYTF. The CDR3 nucleotides read TGTGCCAGCAGTCTAACTCGACAGGGACCATCGGGCTACACCTTC.

A remark on this clonotype: Possible read error: a much larger clone is one base away. The chain couples TRBV19 to TRBJ2-2; TRBD2 matches 15 bases. V was clipped by 6 bases and J by 0 bases; unmatched bases: 8. Germline V CDR1 and CDR2: LNHDA, SQIVND (reference sequence). This CDR3 has 19 residues. The CDR3 DNA reads TGTGCCAGTAGAATTATGGGACTAGCGGGGGGATCGAACACCGGGGAGCTGTTTTTT. Translated: CASRIMGLAGGSNTGELFF.

This clonotype was seen at least ten times. The V call is TRBV12-3 or TRBV12-4, the J call TRBJ2-7; 8 nucleotides agree with TRBD1. The length of the CDR3 is 13 residues. V dropped 5 bases and J dropped 2; count of bases not matched to a gene: 2. The CDR3: CASSLTGAYEQYF. The DNA of the CDR3 is TGTGCCAGCAGTCTGACAGGGGCCTACGAGCAGTACTTC.

The genes are TRBV6-1 and TRBJ1-1, with no clear D. Germline V lookup: CDR1 MNHNS, CDR2 SASEGT. The length of the CDR3 is 15 residues. V lost 1 base to trimming and J lost 4 bases, with 13 bases between them. The CDR3 protein is CASSEGLMRSTEAFF. The CDR3 DNA sequence: TGTGCCAGCAGTGAAGGTTTAATGCGGTCCACTGAAGCTTTCTTT.

This clonotype occurred a few times. This chain uses TRBV5-1 with TRBJ1-5; D ambiguous. The CDR3 has 14 amino acids. Trimming cost V 0 bases and J 3 bases, with 7 bases left between them. Germline V gene data show CDR1 as SGHRS and CDR2 as YFSETQ. DNA for the CDR3: TGCGCCAGCAGCTTGGGGCAATTCAATCAGCCCCAGCATTTT. This sequence encodes CASSLGQFNQPQHF.

The sample holds a few counts of this clonotype. CDR3 coding DNA: TGTGCCAGCAGCTCCGACACAGGGGCCAATCAGCCCCAGCATTTT. This codes for CASSSDTGANQPQHF. The chain recombines TRBV7-9 with TRBJ1-5; 7 positions agree with TRBD1. Trimming took 4 bases from V and 3 from J; bases not matched to a gene: 6. The length of the CDR3 is 15 residues. CDR1 is SEHNR, CDR2 FQNEAQ, per germline (reference sequence).

The chain combines TRBV9 with TRBJ1-2; no clear D. CDR1 SGDLS and CDR2 YYNGEE come from the germline V gene. This CDR3 is built from 16 residues. The V gene lost 0 bases and the J gene lost 8 bases, with 20 bases spanning the gap. CDR3 DNA: TGTGCCAGCAGCGTAGATAGGAACAACCCGACGGGAGGCTACACCTTC. This encodes CASSVDRNNPTGGYTF.

The chain employs TRBV28 and TRBJ1-1, with D hard to call. Trimming removed 7 bases at V and 5 bases at J, with 14 bases between. The CDR3 runs 13 residues. Germline V gene sequence: CDR1 MDHEN, CDR2 SYDVKM. In DNA, the CDR3 is TGTGCCAGCATCAAAAAATCGAGGACTGAAGCTTTCTTT. Protein sequence: CASIKKSRTEAFF. The full variable domain, completed using reference TRBV28 and TRBJ1-1, is DVKVTQSSRYLVKRTGEKVFLECVQDMDHENMFWYRQDPGLGLRLIYFSYDVKMKEKGDIPEGYSVSREKKERFSLILESASTNQTSMYLCASIKKSRTEAFFGQGTRLTVV.

This clonotype has only a few counts. CDR3 bases: TGTGCCAGCAGCTTAGGATCGGCCCCGGATGAGCAGTTCTTC. Translated, it gives CASSLGSAPDEQFF. The rearrangement uses TRBV7-2 and TRBJ2-1, with no clear D. The germline gives CDR1 SGHTA, CDR2 FQGNSA. The CDR3 is 14 amino acids. V was cut by 1 base and J by 8 bases, with 12 bases left in between.

The V gene is TRBV21-1, the J gene TRBJ1-5. TRBV21-1 is marked as a pseudogene. CDR3 size: 15 residues. DNA for the CDR3: TGTGCCAGCAGCAGCACACGGATTTCGCGTCAGCCCCAGCATTTT. Its translation is CASSSTRISRQPQHF.

The chain is built from TRBV1 and TRBJ1-5; the DNA was not compared with TRBD1, the D call given in the table. TRBV1 represents a pseudogene. The CDR3 has 15 residues. The CDR3 reads CTSSQEAGGVQPQHF. As DNA, the CDR3 is TGCACCAGCAGCCAAGAGGCGGGGGGCGTTCAGCCCCAGCATTTT.

This rearrangement joins TRBV20-1 to TRBJ2-7; maybe TRBD2 (5 bases). CDR3 length: 13 amino acids. Between the trimmed V and J ends, which lost 3 bases and 5 bases, there was a span of 14 bases. Germline V gene data show CDR1 as DFQATT and CDR2 as SNEGSKA (reference sequence). CDR3 sequence reads: CSARGGYFDEQYF. The CDR3 DNA sequence: TGCAGTGCTAGGGGCGGGTACTTCGACGAGCAGTACTTC.

The V and J genes are TRBV6-5 and TRBJ1-6; D possibly corresponds to TRBD1 (6 bases). Germline V CDR1 and CDR2: MNHEY, SVGAGI. Trimming removed 5 bases from V and 6 bases from J, with 14 bases in between. This CDR3 has 15 residues. The CDR3 reads CASSQRTGANSPLHF. The CDR3 region has the DNA TGTGCCAGCAGTCAAAGGACGGGGGCTAATTCACCCCTCCACTTT.

This clonotype was observed a handful of times. The chain employs TRBV7-2 and TRBJ2-3; D possibly corresponds to TRBD1 (6 bases). Trimming removed 3 bases at V and 5 bases at J, with 12 bases between. Germline values: CDR1 SGHTA, CDR2 FQGNSA. This CDR3 contains 14 residues. CDR3: CASSFQGREDTQYF. CDR3 sequence (DNA): TGTGCCAGCAGCTTTCAGGGGCGAGAAGATACGCAGTATTTT.

Ten or more counts support this clonotype. The V call is TRBV4-3, the J call TRBJ2-3, with D perhaps TRBD2 (5 bases). V dropped 4 bases and J dropped 4 bases, with 18 bases sitting between them. Germline-derived CDR1 and CDR2 are LGHNA and YSLEER. This CDR3 is 16 amino acids long. The CDR3 DNA reads as TGCGCCAGCAGCCCCGCAAGACTCGCCGGGGCAGATACGCAGTATTTT. It is translated as CASSPARLAGADTQYF.

With respect to this clonotype: A much bigger clone sits one base away, suggesting this may be a read error. The rearrangement uses TRBV12-3 or TRBV12-4 and TRBJ2-1, with 7 bases fitting TRBD1. This CDR3 spans 13 amino acids. The CDR3 nucleotides read TGTGACAGCAGCTTGACGACAGGGACTGAGCAGTTCTTC. Translated, it gives CDSSLTTGTEQFF.

There are many counts of this clonotype. The rearrangement uses TRBV6-6 and TRBJ2-1; TRBD2 aligns across 8 bases. CDR1 MNHNY and CDR2 SVGAGI come from the germline V gene (reference sequence). V lost 5 bases and J lost 8; bases outside the gene matches: 8. The CDR3 totals 14 residues. The CDR3 DNA reads as TGTGCCAGCAGTCCTCCGGGAGGGGGAGATGAGCAGTTCTTC. Residues: CASSPPGGGDEQFF.